What follows is one T cell receptor (beta chain) and its context. The target of this receptor is not known. There are no base qualities to consult, and no much larger clone falls within one base. At diagnosis, peripheral blood, uninvolved tumor-adjacent lung and tumor were collected and stored as a combination of fresh-frozen and FFPE material. Blood samples were analyzed as peripheral blood mononuclear cells for TCR repertoire profiling. This entry is derived from a study of T cells in localized non-small cell lung cancer (dated by TCRdb to the early 2020s). About the full investigation: T cell repertoires of some 240 early-stage NSCLC patients were analyzed, with tumors being compared against uninvolved tumor-adjacent lungs. Of the NSCLC patients, 120 to 150 were male and around 97 were female, and the mean age was approximately 64 years. The cohort consisted of 236 treatment-naive NSCLC patients whose localized lung tumors had been resected. The paper's findings and limits, for the study overall: Because the study design was exploratory, TCR variables were selected using unadjusted p-values without false-discovery rate correction. A median of about 53 of the top 100 tumor clones were detected in paired uninvolved adjacent lung, and around 27 of these tumor clones were also found among the top 100 clones of the paired uninvolved adjacent lung. Uninvolved tumor-adjacent lung showed the highest T cell clonality, higher than tumor, which suggests more focused antigenic responses in the uninvolved tumor-adjacent lung. Longer overall survival was associated with higher blood T cell density, whereas shorter survival was associated with higher adjacent-lung clonality. Multi-region tumor sequencing was not performed, so intratumor heterogeneity could not be excluded.

TCR beta CDR3 regions were sequenced from DNA using the immunoSEQ Assay. The paper's data handling went like this. T cell density was computed as TCR beta template counts normalized to usable DNA estimated by amplifying housekeeping genes. Richness was estimated with the preseqR package, extrapolating to 400,000 templates for PBMC samples and 120,000 templates for tissue samples. Clonality was defined by subtracting Pielou's evenness from one. To identify tissue-enriched TCRs, differential abundance testing was run on productive amino-acid clonotypes with a minimum total count of 5 and an alpha of 0.1. Repertoire overlap between compartments was quantified with the Jaccard Index and Morisita Overlap Index. GLIPH grouped TCR beta CDR3s together with public tetramer-defined viral CDR3s, and a viral motif had to include at least three viral sequences and also show V-gene enrichment. TCRdb holds this immuneACCESS table with in-frame rearrangements only. Some clones are missing; in checked studies, unresolved V genes explain under half, and the rest has no known cause. The V and J calls and clone size come from that table; D and trimming were worked out from the DNA. Present in this sample are tens of thousands of clones, roughly 93% of which were seen just once. Jointly, the top ten make up roughly 8.2% of the sample.

The germline V gene provides CDR1 SGHTA and CDR2 FQGTGA. A distance of 8 bases separates the germline ends of V and J, which lose 6 bases and 0 bases respectively. The CDR3 numbers 14 residues from cysteine through phenylalanine. The retained sequence is limited to the CDR3, 42 bases, with the frame set at the first base. The sample here was peripheral blood, taken before any cancer treatment. The rearrangement combines TRBV7-3 with TRBJ2-2; no D gene can be assigned with confidence. This receptor was obtained from a female donor older than 55 with stage I lung adenocarcinoma. At the DNA level, the sequence is TGTGCCAGCAGAGTAATGGCGAACACCGGGGAGCTGTTTTTT. Translated, this gives CASRVMANTGELFF. Beyond the CDR3, the reference TRBV7-3 and TRBJ2-2 genes provide the residues; the full variable domain reads: GAGVSQTPSNKVTEKGKYVELRCDPISGHTALYWYRQSLGQGPEFLIYFQGTGAADDSGLPNDRFFAVRPEGSVSTLKIQRTERGDSAVYLCASRVMANTGELFFGEGSRLTVL.